Listed here are 26 T cell receptor beta chains from one sample, sequenced in a study of shared clonotypes between healthy human individuals. Assay: immunoSEQ multiplex PCR; the TCRdb copy retains only in-frame clones and omits some. The profile shows nearly 1 million clones, approximately 80% of them singletons. Sequencing was done on a sample of memory CD4+ T cells sorted from blood. Subset of the sample: CD45RA-negative fraction. The receptors derive from a young man in good health.

The chain combines TRBV5-4 with TRBJ2-5, with no clear D. This CDR3 has 14 residues. Germline loops: CDR1 SGHNT, CDR2 YYREEE (reference sequence). The ends were cut back, 1 base at V and 2 bases at J, with 9 bases in the middle. This CDR3 reads CASSLTVVQETQYF. CDR3 nucleotide sequence: TGTGCCAGCAGCTTGACTGTAGTACAAGAGACCCAGTACTTC.

The chain combines TRBV10-3 with TRBJ2-2, with TRBD2 matching 7 bases. V lost 5 bases to trimming and J lost 4 bases; unmatched junction nucleotides: 4. The CDR3 has 14 amino acids. Germline V lookup: CDR1 ENHRY, CDR2 SYGVKD. This CDR3 is CAISLAEPTGELFF. CDR3 DNA: TGTGCCATCAGTCTAGCGGAGCCCACCGGGGAGCTGTTTTTT.

The chain combines TRBV11-2 with TRBJ1-4; D unclear. Germline-derived CDR1 and CDR2 are SGHAT and FQNNGV. The CDR3 is made up of 13 amino acids. The ends were cut back, 5 bases at V and 10 bases at J, with 14 bases in the middle. The CDR3, as DNA: TGTGCCAGCAGCCGCGGGCCAACCGGAAAACTGTTTTTT. Its translation: CASSRGPTGKLFF.

The gene calls are TRBV10-1 and TRBJ2-5; 11 bases map to TRBD2. Germline lookup yields CDR1 WNHNN and CDR2 SYGVQD (reference sequence). The length of the CDR3 is 15 residues. V was clipped by 2 bases and J by 4 bases; unmatched bases: 3. Here the CDR3 reads CASSETSGGGETQYF. CDR3 DNA sequence: TGCGCCAGCAGTGAGACTAGCGGGGGAGGAGAGACCCAGTACTTC.

This clone was found a few times. The chain uses TRBV5-1 and TRBJ2-4, with D possibly being TRBD1 or TRBD2 (5 bases each). Germline CDR1 SGHRS, CDR2 YFSETQ. V shed 3 bases and J shed 7 bases, with 17 bases lying between them. The CDR3 totals 15 residues. CDR3 residues: CASSSAPGRENIQYF. The CDR3 nucleotides are TGCGCCAGCAGCTCCGCCCCAGGGAGAGAGAACATTCAGTACTTC.

J is TRBJ2-3 and V is TRBV7-2; 8 bases are shared with TRBD2. The CDR3 length is 13 residues. V shed 10 bases, J shed 2 bases, and the junction held 5 bases outside the gene matches. CDR1 SGHTA and CDR2 FQGNSA come from the germline V gene. CDR3 loop: CATRREVTDTQYF. CDR3 bases: TGTGCCACCCGGCGGGAGGTCACAGATACGCAGTATTTT.

V gene TRBV6-4 combines with J gene TRBJ2-7; D is possibly TRBD1 (5 bases). In germline, CDR1 is MRHNA, CDR2 SNTAGT. This CDR3 has 14 amino acids. Trimming took 8 bases from V and 0 from J, leaving 14 bases between them. The CDR3 reads CASPVKGFSYEQYF. CDR3 bases: TGTGCCAGCCCTGTTAAGGGGTTCTCCTACGAGCAGTACTTC.

In this sample, this clone turned up once. V and J are TRBV5-4 and TRBJ1-1; 11 bases map to TRBD1. V trimming: 3 bases; J trimming: 4 bases; junction bases outside the gene matches: 8. Germline CDR1 reads SGHNT; CDR2 reads YYREEE (reference sequence). CDR3 length: 16 amino acids. The CDR3 sequence is CASSSGQGAPPTEAFF. Written as DNA, the CDR3 is TGTGCCAGCAGCTCAGGACAGGGGGCCCCCCCCACTGAAGCTTTCTTT.

This clone was detected only once. V usage is TRBV18 and J usage is TRBJ1-2; D is unresolved. Trimming cost V 5 bases and J 4 bases, with 14 bases left between them. Germline CDR1 KGHSH, CDR2 LQKENI. The CDR3 spans 14 residues. The CDR3 protein is CASSSRTETYGYTF. In DNA form, the CDR3 reads TGTGCCAGCTCATCACGGACGGAAACCTATGGCTACACCTTC.

This rearrangement joins TRBV27 to TRBJ1-5; 8 bases match TRBD1. With V trimmed by 6 bases and J by 3 bases, 7 bases remained unmatched. This CDR3 contains 15 residues. The germline gives CDR1 MNHEY, CDR2 SMNVEV (reference sequence). Written as DNA, the CDR3 is TGTGCCAGCAGATTGGACAGGGTATCCAATCAGCCCCAGCATTTT. Protein product: CASRLDRVSNQPQHF.

As concerns this clone: Other DNA sequences of this sample code for an identical CDR3. The chain has TRBV5-1 and TRBJ2-7; D gene unclear. Between the trimmed V and J ends, which lost 0 bases and 7 bases, there was a span of 8 bases. The germline CDR1 and CDR2 sequences are SGHRS and YFSETQ. The CDR3 spans 12 residues. CDR3 sequence (DNA): TGCGCCAGCAGCTTGGATAGGCGGGAGCAGTACTTC. Its protein is CASSLDRREQYF.

The chain uses TRBV25-1 and TRBJ1-1, with D unclear. CDR3 length equals 13 residues. Trimming cost V 1 base and J 6 bases, with 9 bases left between them. Germline V CDR1 and CDR2: MGHDK, SYGVNS. CDR3 amino acids: CASSEFLGSEAFF. CDR3 in DNA: TGTGCCAGCAGTGAATTCCTAGGGTCTGAAGCTTTCTTT.

This clone was picked up a small number of times. The chain uses TRBV28 and TRBJ2-7; the D gene could be TRBD1 or TRBD2 (5 bases each). Germline V gene sequence: CDR1 MDHEN, CDR2 SYDVKM. The V gene lost 6 bases and the J gene lost 2 bases, with 14 bases spanning the gap. CDR3 length equals 14 residues. CDR3 nucleotide sequence: TGTGCCAGCAGCTCCGGGACGGTGACCTACGAGCAGTACTTC. It translates to CASSSGTVTYEQYF.

This clone was seen many times. J is TRBJ2-5 and V is TRBV7-2, with unresolved D. CDR3 length equals 13 residues. Germline assignment: CDR1 SGHTA and CDR2 FQGNSA. The V and J ends lost 5 bases and 5 bases respectively, with 12 bases between them. CDR3 residues: CASSRSLAETQYF. The CDR3 DNA follows: TGTGCCAGCAGCCGCTCTTTAGCCGAGACCCAGTACTTC.

V usage is TRBV5-4 and J usage is TRBJ2-2; D is perhaps TRBD1 or TRBD2 (5 bases each). The germline V gene has CDR1 SGHNT and CDR2 YYREEE (reference sequence). This CDR3 is built from 15 residues. Trimming cost V 5 bases and J 3 bases, with 14 bases left between them. Here the CDR3 reads CASSTLRGDTGELFF. CDR3 bases: TGTGCCAGCAGTACCCTTCGAGGGGACACCGGGGAGCTGTTTTTT.

The chain joins TRBV7-2 to TRBJ2-1; either TRBD1 or TRBD2 may fit D (6 bases each). The CDR3 runs to 12 residues. Trimming took 5 bases from V and 9 from J, leaving 11 bases between them. Germline lookup yields CDR1 SGHTA and CDR2 FQGNSA. CDR3 protein: CASSRKGGEQFF. The DNA of the CDR3 is TGTGCCAGCAGCCGCAAGGGGGGTGAGCAGTTCTTC. Full variable domain (remainder filled in from reference TRBV7-2 and TRBJ2-1): GAGVSQSPSNKVTEKGKDVELRCDPISGHTALYWYRQSLGQGLEFLIYFQGNSAPDKSGLPSDRFSAERTGGSVSTLTIQRTQQEDSAVYLCASSRKGGEQFFGPGTRLTVL.

This clone has a handful of counts. CDR3 sequence: CASKALRGYTF. CDR3 DNA sequence: TGTGCCAGCAAAGCCCTCCGGGGCTACACCTTC. This chain joins TRBV2 and TRBJ1-2; the D is unclear. Trimming stripped 7 bases from V and 8 bases from J, with 11 bases between. Germline V gene sequence: CDR1 SNHLY, CDR2 FYNNEI. The CDR3 consists of 11 residues.

The genes are TRBV5-6 and TRBJ2-5; maybe TRBD1 (6 bases). Trimming pared 1 base from V and 3 bases from J, leaving 16 bases between. CDR1 and CDR2 (germline): SGHDT, YYEEEE. The length of the CDR3 is 16 residues. The CDR3 protein is CASSLKDSYPKETQYF. In nucleotides, the CDR3 is TGTGCCAGCAGCTTGAAGGACAGTTACCCTAAAGAGACCCAGTACTTC. The variable domain in full, completed from reference TRBV5-6 and TRBJ2-5, reads DAGVTQSPTHLIKTRGQQVTLRCSPKSGHDTVSWYQQALGQGPQFIFQYYEEEERQRGNFPDRFSGHQFPNYSSELNVNALLLGDSALYLCASSLKDSYPKETQYFGPGTRLLVL.

This chain joins TRBV18 and TRBJ1-2; TRBD1 is a possible D gene (6 bases). Trimming took 3 bases from V and 4 from J, leaving 36 bases between them. The CDR3 has 22 amino acids. Germline CDR1 and CDR2: KGHSH and LQKENI. The CDR3 loop is CASSPQDGGPQPNHLAFYGYTF. For the CDR3, the DNA is TGTGCCAGCTCACCCCAGGATGGGGGGCCTCAACCAAACCACCTCGCTTTCTATGGCTACACCTTC.

The chain combines TRBV7-6 with TRBJ2-3; TRBD2 matches 7 bases. The CDR3 runs to 15 residues. The germline CDR1 and CDR2 sequences are SGHVS and FNYEAQ. Germline trimming cut 4 bases from V and 6 bases from J; bases unmatched to any gene: 10. The CDR3 loop reads CASSWEGASRDTQYF. CDR3 nucleotides: TGTGCCAGCAGCTGGGAGGGCGCCTCCAGGGATACGCAGTATTTT.

The CDR3 spells CATKYGQGNTGELFF. CDR3 sequence (DNA): TGTGCCACCAAATACGGACAGGGGAACACCGGGGAGCTGTTTTTT. V gene TRBV15 combines with J gene TRBJ2-2; 8 nucleotides line up with TRBD1. CDR3 length: 15 residues. In germline, CDR1 is LNHNV, CDR2 YYDKDF (reference sequence). The ends lost 7 bases at V and 1 base at J; junction bases unmatched: 5.

V usage is TRBV5-6 and J usage is TRBJ2-2; the D is unclear. V was cut by 2 bases and J by 1 base, with 12 bases left in between. CDR1 SGHDT and CDR2 YYEEEE come from the germline V gene. This CDR3 has 16 residues. For the CDR3, the DNA is TGTGCCAGCAGCTTTCGCGAAACCTTGAACACCGGGGAGCTGTTTTTT. Protein product: CASSFRETLNTGELFF.

The V call is TRBV28, the J call TRBJ1-1; D remains unclear. V lost 6 bases to trimming and J lost 7 bases, with 15 bases between them. In germline, CDR1 is MDHEN, CDR2 SYDVKM. This CDR3 is 13 amino acids long. The CDR3 sequence is CASRLVKGNEAFF. As DNA, the CDR3 is TGTGCCAGCAGGCTGGTGAAGGGCAATGAAGCTTTCTTT.

The count of this clone is one. V is TRBV11-3 and J is TRBJ2-1; no clear D. Germline-derived CDR1 and CDR2 are SGHNT and YENEEA. Trimming left V 3 bases short and J 7 bases short, with 19 bases between. The CDR3 is 16 residues long. The CDR3 region is CASSLGSWGSSNEQFF. As DNA, the CDR3 is TGTGCCAGCAGCTTGGGTTCATGGGGATCGAGTAATGAGCAGTTCTTC.

The chain links TRBV6-5 to TRBJ2-7; TRBD2 agrees at 9 bases. CDR3 size: 16 residues. J lost 5 bases, V lost 0 bases, and 8 bases had no gene match. Germline-derived CDR1 and CDR2 are MNHEY and SVGAGI. The CDR3 nucleotides read TGTGCCAGCAGTTACTCGCGGAAGCGGGAGGCCCACGAGCAGTACTTC. The encoded protein is CASSYSRKREAHEQYF.

The chain has TRBV15 and TRBJ1-3; 10 bases align to TRBD1. The CDR3 is 14 amino acids. With 5 bases clipped from V and 2 bases from J, the junction kept 0 bases outside the gene matches. CDR1 LNHNV and CDR2 YYDKDF come from the germline V gene (reference sequence). CDR3 amino acids: CATSGQGAGNTIYF. The CDR3 DNA is TGTGCCACCAGCGGACAGGGGGCTGGAAACACCATATATTTT.